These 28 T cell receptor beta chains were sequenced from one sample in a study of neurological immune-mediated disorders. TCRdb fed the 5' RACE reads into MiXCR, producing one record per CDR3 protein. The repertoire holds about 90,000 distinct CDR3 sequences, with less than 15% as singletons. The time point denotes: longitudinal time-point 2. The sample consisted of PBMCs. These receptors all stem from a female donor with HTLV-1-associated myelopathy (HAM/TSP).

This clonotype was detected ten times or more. The CDR3 region is CASSPTYEQYF. The CDR3 DNA reads as TGTGCCAGCAGCCCTACCTACGAGCAGTACTTC. This chain connects TRBV7-9 to TRBJ2-7; unclear D gene. The ends were cut back, 5 bases at V and 2 bases at J, with 4 bases in the middle. Looked up from germline, CDR1 is SEHNR and CDR2 is FQNEAQ (reference sequence). The CDR3 totals 11 residues. Full variable domain (outside the CDR3, taken from reference TRBV7-9 and TRBJ2-7): DTGVSQNPRHKITKRGQNVTFRCDPISEHNRLYWYRQTLGQGPEFLTYFQNEAQLEKSRLLSDRFSAERPKGSFSTLEIQRTEQGDSAMYLCASSPTYEQYFGPGTRLTVT.

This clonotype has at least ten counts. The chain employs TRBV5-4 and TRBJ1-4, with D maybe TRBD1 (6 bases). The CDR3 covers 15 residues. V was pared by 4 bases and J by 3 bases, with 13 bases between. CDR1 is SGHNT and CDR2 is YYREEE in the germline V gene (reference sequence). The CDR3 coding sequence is TGTGCCAGCAGCATCCGGGGGGCAGCTAATGAAAAACTGTTTTTT. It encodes CASSIRGAANEKLFF.

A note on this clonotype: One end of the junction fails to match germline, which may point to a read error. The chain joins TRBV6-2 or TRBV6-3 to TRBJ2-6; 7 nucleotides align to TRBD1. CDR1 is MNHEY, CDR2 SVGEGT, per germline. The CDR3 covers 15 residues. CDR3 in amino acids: CASSPGGAGANDLTF. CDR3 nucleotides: TGTGCCAGCAGTCCAGGGGGTGCTGGAGCCAACGACCTGACTTTC.

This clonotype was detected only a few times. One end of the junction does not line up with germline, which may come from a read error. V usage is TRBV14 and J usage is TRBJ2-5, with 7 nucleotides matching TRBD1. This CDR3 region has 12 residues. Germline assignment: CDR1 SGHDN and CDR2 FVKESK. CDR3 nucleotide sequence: TGTGCCAGCAGCCAAGGAAGGGACAGTCGGCACTTC. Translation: CASSQGRDSRHF.

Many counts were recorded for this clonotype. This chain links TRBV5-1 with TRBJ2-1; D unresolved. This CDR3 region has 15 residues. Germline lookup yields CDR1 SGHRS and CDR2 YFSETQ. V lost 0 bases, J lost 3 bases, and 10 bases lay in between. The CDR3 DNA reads TGCGCCAGCAGCTTGGGGATAGCAGGCTACAATGAGCAGTTCTTC. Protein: CASSLGIAGYNEQFF.

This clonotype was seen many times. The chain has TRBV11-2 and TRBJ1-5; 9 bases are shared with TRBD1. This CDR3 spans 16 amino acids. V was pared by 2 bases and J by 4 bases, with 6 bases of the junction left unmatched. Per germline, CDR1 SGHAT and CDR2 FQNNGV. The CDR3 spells CASSLNGQGLNQPQHF. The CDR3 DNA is TGTGCCAGCAGCTTAAACGGACAGGGGCTAAATCAGCCCCAGCATTTT.

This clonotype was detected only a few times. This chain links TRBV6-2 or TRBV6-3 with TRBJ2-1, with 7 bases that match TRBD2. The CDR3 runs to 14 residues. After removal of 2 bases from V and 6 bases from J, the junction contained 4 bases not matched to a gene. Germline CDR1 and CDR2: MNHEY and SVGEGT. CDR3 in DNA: TGTGCCAGCAGTTACGGACTAGTCGTCAATGAGCAGTTCTTC. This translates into CASSYGLVVNEQFF.

The CDR3 loop is CASSSRTGSTDIQYF. The CDR3 DNA sequence: TGTGCCAGCAGCTCACGGACAGGTAGCACAGATATTCAGTATTTT. The chain couples TRBV9 to TRBJ2-3; 7 positions match TRBD1. J was trimmed by 12 bases and V by 4 bases; bases with no gene match: 17. The germline CDR1 and CDR2 sequences are SGDLS and YYNGEE. The CDR3 extends over 15 amino acids.

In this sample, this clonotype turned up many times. The CDR3 reads CASSRTGAGGNIQYF. The CDR3 DNA reads as TGTGCCAGCAGTCGAACCGGGGCCGGAGGAAACATTCAGTACTTC. The gene calls are TRBV28 and TRBJ2-4; D possibly uses TRBD1 or TRBD2 (5 bases each). Trimming cost V 5 bases and J 6 bases, with 17 bases left between them. The germline gives CDR1 MDHEN, CDR2 SYDVKM. There are 15 residues in the CDR3.

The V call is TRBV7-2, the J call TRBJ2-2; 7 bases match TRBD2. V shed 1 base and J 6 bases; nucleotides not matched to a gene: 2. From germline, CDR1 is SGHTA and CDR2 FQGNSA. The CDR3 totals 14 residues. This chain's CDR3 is CASSLGAGAGELFF. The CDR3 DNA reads TGTGCCAGCAGCTTAGGGGCGGGGGCCGGGGAGCTGTTTTTT.

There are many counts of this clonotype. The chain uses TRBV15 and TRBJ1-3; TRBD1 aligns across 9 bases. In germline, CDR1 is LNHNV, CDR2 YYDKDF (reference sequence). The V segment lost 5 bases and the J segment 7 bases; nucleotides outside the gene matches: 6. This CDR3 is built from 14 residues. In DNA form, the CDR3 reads TGTGCCACCAGCCGCACCGACAGGGGGAACACCATATATTTT. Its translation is CATSRTDRGNTIYF.

The CDR3 region is CASSSQGYSPLHF. The CDR3 coding sequence is TGTGCCAGCTCTTCTCAGGGGTATTCACCCCTCCACTTT. The chain uses TRBV14 and TRBJ1-6; tentatively, D is TRBD1 (6 bases). The CDR3 runs 13 residues. The germline gives CDR1 SGHDN, CDR2 FVKESK. V was clipped by 8 bases and J by 8 bases, with 13 bases between them.

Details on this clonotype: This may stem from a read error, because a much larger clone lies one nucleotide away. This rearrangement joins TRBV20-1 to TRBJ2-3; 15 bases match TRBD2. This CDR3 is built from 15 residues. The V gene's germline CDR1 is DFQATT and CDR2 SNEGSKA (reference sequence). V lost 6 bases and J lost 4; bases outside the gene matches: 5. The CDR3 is CSARTSGRGADTQYF. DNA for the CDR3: TGCAGTGCACGGACTAGCGGGAGGGGGGCAGATACGCAGTATTTT.

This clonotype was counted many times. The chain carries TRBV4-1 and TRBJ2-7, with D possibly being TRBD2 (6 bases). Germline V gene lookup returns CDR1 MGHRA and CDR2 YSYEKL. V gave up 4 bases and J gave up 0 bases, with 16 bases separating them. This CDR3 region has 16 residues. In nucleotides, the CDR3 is TGCGCCAGCAGCCCCCTCGGTGGGGGGTCCTCCTACGAGCAGTACTTC. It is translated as CASSPLGGGSSYEQYF.

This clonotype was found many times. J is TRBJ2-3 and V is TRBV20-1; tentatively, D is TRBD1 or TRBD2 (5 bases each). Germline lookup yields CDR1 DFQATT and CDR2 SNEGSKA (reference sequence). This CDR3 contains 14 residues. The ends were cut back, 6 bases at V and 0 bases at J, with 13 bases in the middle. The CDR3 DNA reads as TGCAGTGCCATATCGGGACCGAGCACAGATACGCAGTATTTT. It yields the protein CSAISGPSTDTQYF.

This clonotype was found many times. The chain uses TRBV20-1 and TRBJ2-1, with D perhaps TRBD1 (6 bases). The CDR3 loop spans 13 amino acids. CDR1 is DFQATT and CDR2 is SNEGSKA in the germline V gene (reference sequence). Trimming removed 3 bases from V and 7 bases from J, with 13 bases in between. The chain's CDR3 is CSARGQGFNEQFF. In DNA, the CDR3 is TGCAGTGCTAGGGGGCAGGGGTTTAATGAGCAGTTCTTC.

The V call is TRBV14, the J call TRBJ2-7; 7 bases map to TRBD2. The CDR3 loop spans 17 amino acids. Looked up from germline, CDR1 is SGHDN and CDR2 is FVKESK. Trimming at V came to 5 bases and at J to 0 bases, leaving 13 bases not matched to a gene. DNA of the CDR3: TGTGCCAGCAGCACTAGAACCGGGACTACCTTCTCCTACGAGCAGTACTTC. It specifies CASSTRTGTTFSYEQYF.

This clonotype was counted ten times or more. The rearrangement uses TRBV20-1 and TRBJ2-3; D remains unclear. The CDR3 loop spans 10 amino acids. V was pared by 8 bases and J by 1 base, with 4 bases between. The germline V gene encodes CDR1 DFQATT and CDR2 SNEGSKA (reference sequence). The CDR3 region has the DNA TGCAGTCCCCGCACAGATACGCAGTATTTT. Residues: CSPRTDTQYF.

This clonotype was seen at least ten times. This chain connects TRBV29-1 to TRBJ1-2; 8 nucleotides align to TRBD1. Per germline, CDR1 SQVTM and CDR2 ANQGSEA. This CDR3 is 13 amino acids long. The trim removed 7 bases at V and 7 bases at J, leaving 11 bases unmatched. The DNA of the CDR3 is TGCAGCGCTGAGATCTCAGGGGGCATTGGCTACACCTTC. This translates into CSAEISGGIGYTF.

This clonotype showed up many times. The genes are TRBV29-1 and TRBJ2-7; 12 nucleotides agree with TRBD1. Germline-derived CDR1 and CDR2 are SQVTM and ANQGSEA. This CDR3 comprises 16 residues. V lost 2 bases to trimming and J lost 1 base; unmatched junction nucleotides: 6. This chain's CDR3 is CSVEWGQGARSYEQYF. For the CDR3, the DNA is TGCAGCGTTGAATGGGGACAGGGGGCAAGATCCTACGAGCAGTACTTC.

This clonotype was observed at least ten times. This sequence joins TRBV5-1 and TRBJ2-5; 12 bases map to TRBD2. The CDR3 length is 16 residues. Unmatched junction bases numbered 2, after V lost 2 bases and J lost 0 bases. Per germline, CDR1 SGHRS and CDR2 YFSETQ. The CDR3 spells CASSFGLAGNQETQYF. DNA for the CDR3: TGCGCCAGCAGCTTCGGACTAGCGGGGAACCAAGAGACCCAGTACTTC.

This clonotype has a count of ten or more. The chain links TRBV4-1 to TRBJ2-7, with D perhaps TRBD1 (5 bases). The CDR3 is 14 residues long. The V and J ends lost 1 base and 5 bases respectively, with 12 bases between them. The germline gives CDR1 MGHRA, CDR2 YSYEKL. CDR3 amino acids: CASSQGYRSHEQYF. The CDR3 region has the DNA TGCGCCAGCAGCCAAGGATACAGGTCCCACGAGCAGTACTTC.

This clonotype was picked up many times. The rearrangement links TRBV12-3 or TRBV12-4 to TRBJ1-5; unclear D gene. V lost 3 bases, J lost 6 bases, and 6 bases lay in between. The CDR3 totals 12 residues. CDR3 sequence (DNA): TGTGCCAGCAGTTTGACTGGTCAGCCCCAGCATTTT. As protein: CASSLTGQPQHF.

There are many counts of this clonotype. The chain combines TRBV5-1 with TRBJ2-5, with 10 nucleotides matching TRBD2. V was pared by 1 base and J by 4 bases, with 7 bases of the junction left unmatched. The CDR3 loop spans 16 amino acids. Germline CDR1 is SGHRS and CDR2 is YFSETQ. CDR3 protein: CASSLLPSGGGETQYF. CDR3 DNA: TGCGCCAGCAGCTTGTTGCCTAGCGGGGGAGGAGAGACCCAGTACTTC.

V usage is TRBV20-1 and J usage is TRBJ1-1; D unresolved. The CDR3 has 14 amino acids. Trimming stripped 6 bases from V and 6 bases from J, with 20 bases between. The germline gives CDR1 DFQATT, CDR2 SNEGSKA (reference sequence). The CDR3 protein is CSAPSEAPTPEAFF. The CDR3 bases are TGCAGTGCGCCGAGCGAGGCTCCGACCCCTGAAGCTTTCTTT.

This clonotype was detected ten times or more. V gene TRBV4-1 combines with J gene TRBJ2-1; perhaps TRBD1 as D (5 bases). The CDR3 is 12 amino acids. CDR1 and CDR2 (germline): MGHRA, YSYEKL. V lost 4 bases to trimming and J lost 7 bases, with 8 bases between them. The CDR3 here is CASSRNRNEQFF. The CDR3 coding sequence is TGCGCCAGCAGCCGAAACAGGAATGAGCAGTTCTTC.

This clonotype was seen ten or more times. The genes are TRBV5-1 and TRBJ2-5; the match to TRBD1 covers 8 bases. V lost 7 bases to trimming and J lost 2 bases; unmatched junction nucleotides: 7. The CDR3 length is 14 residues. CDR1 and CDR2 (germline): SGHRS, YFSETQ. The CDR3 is CASHHGQGQETQYF. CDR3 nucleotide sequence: TGCGCCAGCCACCATGGACAGGGTCAAGAGACCCAGTACTTC.

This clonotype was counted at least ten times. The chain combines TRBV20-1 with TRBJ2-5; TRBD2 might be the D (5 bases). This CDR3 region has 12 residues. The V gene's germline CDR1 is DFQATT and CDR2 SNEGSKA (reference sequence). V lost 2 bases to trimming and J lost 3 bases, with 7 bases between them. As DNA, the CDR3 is TGCAGTGCTAGAACTAGGGAAGAGACCCAGTACTTC. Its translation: CSARTREETQYF.